Listed here are 18 T cell receptor beta chains from one sample, sequenced in a study of CD8+ T cells in alopecia areata. Sequencing relied on a cDNA template that was reverse transcribed from extracted RNA. The table came from immunoSEQ multiplex PCR; TCRdb's copy has only in-frame clones and leaves some out. The sample lists hundreds of thousands of clones; about three fifths were seen once. The input for sequencing was CD4+ T cells sorted from blood, taken at week 0. These receptors were obtained from a human donor with alopecia areata.

There are a few counts of this clone. The sample has other DNA sequences that encode this CDR3 too. V gene TRBV29-1 combines with J gene TRBJ1-1; D remains ambiguous. The V end lost 4 bases, the J end lost 0 bases, and 6 bases lay between the germline ends. The CDR3 has 12 residues. In germline, CDR1 is SQVTM, CDR2 ANQGSEA. CDR3 bases: TGCAGCGTTGGACCGATGAACACTGAAGCTTTCTTT. As protein: CSVGPMNTEAFF. The full variable domain, in which reference TRBV29-1 and TRBJ1-1 provide the parts outside the CDR3, is SAVISQKPSRDICQRGTSLTIQCQVDSQVTMMFWYRQQPGQSLTLIATANQGSEATYESGFVIDKFPISRPNLTFSTLTVSNMSPEDSSIYLCSVGPMNTEAFFGQGTRLTVV.

The chain carries TRBV30 and TRBJ1-1, with D uncertain. This CDR3 contains 13 residues. From germline, CDR1 is GTSNPN and CDR2 SVGIG (reference sequence). The V end lost 0 bases, the J end lost 6 bases, and 11 bases lay between the germline ends. The CDR3: CAWSVPGWPEAFF. The CDR3, as DNA: TGTGCCTGGAGTGTACCGGGATGGCCTGAAGCTTTCTTT.

The chain joins TRBV5-4 to TRBJ1-2, with no clear D. Trimming stripped 4 bases from V and 2 bases from J, with 9 bases between. Per the germline V gene, CDR1 is SGHNT and CDR2 is YYREEE (reference sequence). This CDR3 spans 13 amino acids. In DNA, the CDR3 is TGTGCCAGCAGCCTCGACGGAAACTATGGCTACACCTTC. This encodes CASSLDGNYGYTF.

The chain uses TRBV19 and TRBJ1-1; D gene ambiguous. The CDR3 loop spans 11 amino acids. The V gene lost 7 bases and the J gene lost 4 bases, with 7 bases spanning the gap. The germline V gene has CDR1 LNHDA and CDR2 SQIVND (reference sequence). The CDR3 is CASTVATEAFF. Written as DNA, the CDR3 is TGTGCCAGTACCGTCGCCACTGAAGCTTTCTTT.

Worth noting for this clone: This same CDR3 is encoded by further DNA sequences in the sample. The chain links TRBV18 to TRBJ2-5; D is ambiguous. The CDR3 runs to 11 residues. Deletions cut 3 bases from V and 4 bases from J, with 3 bases between. From germline, CDR1 is KGHSH and CDR2 LQKENI. The CDR3: CASSPSETQYF. The CDR3 DNA is TGTGCCAGCTCACCTTCAGAGACCCAGTACTTC. The entire variable domain, with the rest obtained from reference TRBV18 and TRBJ2-5, is as follows: NAGVMQNPRHLVRRRGQEARLRCSPMKGHSHVYWYRQLPEEGLKFMVYLQKENIIDESGMPKERFSAEFPKEGPSILRIQQVVRGDSAAYFCASSPSETQYFGPGTRLLVL.

This rearrangement joins TRBV15 to TRBJ2-3; D might be TRBD2 (6 bases). CDR3 length equals 17 residues. V was shortened by 5 bases and J by 1 base, with 19 bases between the two germline ends. The germline gives CDR1 LNHNV, CDR2 YYDKDF (reference sequence). Here the CDR3 reads CATSGRASGVRTDTQYF. The CDR3 DNA is TGTGCCACCAGCGGACGAGCCTCGGGAGTTCGCACAGATACGCAGTATTTT. The full variable domain, its missing parts supplied by reference TRBV15 and TRBJ2-3, is DAMVIQNPRYQVTQFGKPVTLSCSQTLNHNVMYWYQQKSSQAPKLLFHYYDKDFNNEADTPDNFQSRRPNTSFCFLDIRSPGLGDTAMYLCATSGRASGVRTDTQYFGPGTRLTVL.

This chain links TRBV27 with TRBJ2-3; 10 nucleotides align to TRBD1. The V and J ends lost 8 bases and 5 bases, in that order; junction bases with no gene match: 10. The germline V gene has CDR1 MNHEY and CDR2 SMNVEV (reference sequence). The CDR3 spans 15 residues. The CDR3 loop reads CASRDRGQGRDTQYF. The CDR3 DNA reads TGTGCCAGCCGCGACAGGGGGCAAGGGAGAGATACGCAGTATTTT.

The CDR3 DNA is TGTGCCAGCAGCTCAGCCTTAGGACTAGCAGGCGATACGCAGTATTTT. Protein product: CASSSALGLAGDTQYF. The chain combines TRBV7-9 with TRBJ2-3; 8 bases line up with TRBD2. CDR3 length: 16 amino acids. The V gene end was trimmed by 4 bases and the J gene end by 6 bases; junction bases not matched to a gene: 12. From germline, CDR1 is SEHNR and CDR2 FQNEAQ (reference sequence). Using reference TRBV7-9 and TRBJ2-3 for the parts outside the CDR3, the full variable domain is DTGVSQNPRHKITKRGQNVTFRCDPISEHNRLYWYRQTLGQGPEFLTYFQNEAQLEKSRLLSDRFSAERPKGSFSTLEIQRTEQGDSAMYLCASSSALGLAGDTQYFGPGTRLTVL.

The genes are TRBV10-3 and TRBJ2-7, with 11 bases that match TRBD2. V lost 2 bases to trimming and J lost 0 bases; unmatched junction nucleotides: 3. In germline, CDR1 is ENHRY, CDR2 SYGVKD. The CDR3 is 16 amino acids. CDR3 nucleotides: TGTGCCATCAGTGAGAGACTAGCGGGGAACTCCTACGAGCAGTACTTC. It codes for CAISERLAGNSYEQYF.

In this sample, this clone turned up a few times. The genes are TRBV7-9 and TRBJ2-1; D gene uncertain. The CDR3 runs to 16 residues. Trimming cost V 2 bases and J 7 bases, with 18 bases left between them. CDR1 is SEHNR, CDR2 FQNEAQ, per germline (reference sequence). The CDR3 sequence is CASSLTVLDHSNEQFF. CDR3 bases: TGTGCCAGCAGCTTAACAGTCTTGGACCATTCTAATGAGCAGTTCTTC.

Only a few counts were recorded for this clone. This chain uses TRBV7-8 with TRBJ1-1; 9 nucleotides align to TRBD1. V shed 5 bases and J 3 bases; nucleotides not matched to a gene: 10. Per the germline V gene, CDR1 is SGHVS and CDR2 is FQNEAQ. The CDR3 has 16 residues. The CDR3 spells CASSRTGAGRDTEAFF. CDR3 DNA sequence: TGTGCCAGCAGCAGGACAGGGGCCGGTAGGGACACTGAAGCTTTCTTT.

This clone was observed a handful of times. The chain is built from TRBV19 and TRBJ1-1, with D unclear. This CDR3 has 13 amino acids. Germline loops: CDR1 LNHDA, CDR2 SQIVND (reference sequence). Trimming cost V 8 bases and J 0 bases, with 10 bases left between them. The CDR3 sequence: CASRSRLNTEAFF. The CDR3 bases are TGTGCCAGTCGGAGCCGTCTGAACACTGAAGCTTTCTTT.

This clone was recorded a few times. DNA for the CDR3: TGCAGCGTCAGGACAGAAGTGAACATTCAGTACTTC. Translating it yields CSVRTEVNIQYF. This chain links TRBV29-1 with TRBJ2-4; a possible D gene is TRBD1 (6 bases). Germline CDR1 reads SQVTM; CDR2 reads ANQGSEA. The germline V and J ends were trimmed by 6 bases and 7 bases, with 13 bases remaining between them. The CDR3 has 12 residues.

In its sample, this clone was seen many times. CDR3 nucleotides: TGTGCCAGTAGTCCTGGACGGAAGAATAGCAATCAGCCCCAGCATTTT. It yields the protein CASSPGRKNSNQPQHF. The chain combines TRBV19 with TRBJ1-5; D not resolved. CDR1 is LNHDA, CDR2 SQIVND, per germline (reference sequence). This CDR3 contains 16 residues. Deletions cut 5 bases from V and 0 bases from J, with 14 bases between. Together with reference TRBV19 and TRBJ1-5, the CDR3 gives the full variable domain: DGGITQSPKYLFRKEGQNVTLSCEQNLNHDAMYWYRQDPGQGLRLIYYSQIVNDFQKGDIAEGYSVSREKKESFPLTVTSAQKNPTAFYLCASSPGRKNSNQPQHFGDGTRLSIL.

The CDR3 nucleotides read TGTGCCAGCAGCCGACAGGGCGGCAATCAGCCCCAGCATTTT. It codes for CASSRQGGNQPQHF. This rearrangement joins TRBV14 to TRBJ1-5, with 7 positions matching TRBD1. V lost 4 bases, J lost 2 bases, and 2 bases stayed unmatched. The CDR3 loop spans 14 amino acids. Germline V gene lookup returns CDR1 SGHDN and CDR2 FVKESK.

This clone came up a few times. This chain uses TRBV30 with TRBJ2-3; the D gene could be TRBD1 or TRBD2 (5 bases each). The CDR3 runs 13 residues. Trimming removed 4 bases at V and 8 bases at J, with 16 bases between. In germline, CDR1 is GTSNPN, CDR2 SVGIG (reference sequence). The CDR3 spells CAWTLQGAATQYF. The CDR3 region has the DNA TGTGCCTGGACCCTCCAGGGAGCAGCTACGCAGTATTTT.

The chain combines TRBV29-1 with TRBJ1-1; TRBD1 aligns across 7 bases. The CDR3 length is 13 residues. V shed 2 bases, J shed 3 bases, and the junction held 3 bases outside the gene matches. The germline V gene has CDR1 SQVTM and CDR2 ANQGSEA. CDR3 region: CSVEIQGDTEAFF. The CDR3, as DNA: TGCAGCGTTGAAATTCAGGGGGACACTGAAGCTTTCTTT. The variable domain in full, completed from reference TRBV29-1 and TRBJ1-1, reads SAVISQKPSRDICQRGTSLTIQCQVDSQVTMMFWYRQQPGQSLTLIATANQGSEATYESGFVIDKFPISRPNLTFSTLTVSNMSPEDSSIYLCSVEIQGDTEAFFGQGTRLTVV.

This clone occurred a few times. The rearrangement uses TRBV29-1 and TRBJ2-5; possible D gene TRBD1, 6 bases. V lost 4 bases and J 5 bases, leaving 11 bases between the germline ends. The CDR3 extends over 12 amino acids. CDR1 and CDR2 from the germline V gene are SQVTM and ANQGSEA. CDR3 in amino acids: CSVGGQRETQYF. The CDR3 nucleotides read TGCAGCGTTGGAGGACAGAGGGAGACCCAGTACTTC.